Presented here are 11 T cell receptor beta chains from one specimen sequenced in a study of shared clonotypes between healthy human individuals. Generated by immunoSEQ multiplex PCR, the TCRdb table keeps only in-frame clones and is missing some. The repertoire includes approximately 620,000 clones, almost 97% of them detected once, and roughly 0.05% sits in the top ten. Sequencing was performed on naive CD4+ T cells sorted from blood. Subset noted: CD45RA+ positively selected. The receptor source for this set is a woman in her 30s in good health.

The chain uses TRBV4-1 and TRBJ2-1, with D possibly being TRBD1 (5 bases). CDR1 MGHRA and CDR2 YSYEKL come from the germline V gene. V was shortened by 1 base and J by 4 bases, with 20 bases between the two germline ends. The CDR3 runs to 18 residues. This CDR3 is CASSQGYQGGITYNEQFF. The CDR3 nucleotides are TGCGCCAGCAGCCAAGGGTATCAGGGCGGCATAACTTACAATGAGCAGTTCTTC.

The chain links TRBV4-2 to TRBJ2-7; TRBD2 agrees at 11 bases. The CDR3 loop spans 17 amino acids. The trim removed 0 bases at V and 2 bases at J, leaving 6 bases unmatched. Germline assignment: CDR1 LGHNA and CDR2 YNFKEQ. This CDR3 is CASSQENAGLAAYEQYF. In DNA form, the CDR3 reads TGTGCCAGCAGCCAAGAGAACGCGGGACTAGCGGCCTACGAGCAGTACTTC.

This sequence joins TRBV28 and TRBJ2-7, with D possibly TRBD2 on 5 matching bases. This CDR3 has 15 amino acids. Trimming took 2 bases from V and 0 from J, leaving 11 bases between them. Germline V gene sequence: CDR1 MDHEN, CDR2 SYDVKM. CDR3 loop: CASSLRTGISYEQYF. For the CDR3, the DNA is TGTGCCAGCAGTTTAAGAACGGGAATCTCCTACGAGCAGTACTTC.

The V and J genes are TRBV28 and TRBJ2-2; no clear D. CDR3 size: 12 residues. Germline V gene lookup returns CDR1 MDHEN and CDR2 SYDVKM. V gave up 6 bases and J gave up 7 bases, with 9 bases separating them. CDR3 loop: CASRTKIGELFF. The DNA for the CDR3 is TGTGCCAGCAGAACGAAGATCGGGGAGCTGTTTTTT. Together with reference TRBV28 and TRBJ2-2, the CDR3 gives the full variable domain: DVKVTQSSRYLVKRTGEKVFLECVQDMDHENMFWYRQDPGLGLRLIYFSYDVKMKEKGDIPEGYSVSREKKERFSLILESASTNQTSMYLCASRTKIGELFFGEGSRLTVL.

The rearrangement links TRBV7-6 to TRBJ2-1; D remains ambiguous. V lost 1 base and J lost 5, with 24 bases in between. Germline values: CDR1 SGHVS, CDR2 FNYEAQ. This CDR3 has 19 amino acids. CDR3 amino acids: CASSLDWPSRVEPNNEQFF. The CDR3 DNA reads TGTGCCAGCAGCTTAGACTGGCCCAGCCGCGTGGAACCGAACAATGAGCAGTTCTTC.

The chain employs TRBV5-1 and TRBJ2-1; D possibly uses TRBD1 or TRBD2 (5 bases each). Germline CDR1 SGHRS, CDR2 YFSETQ. There are 15 residues in the CDR3. V was clipped by 0 bases and J by 5 bases, with 12 bases between them. The CDR3 sequence is CASSLAGWTNNEQFF. In DNA, the CDR3 is TGCGCCAGCAGCTTGGCGGGGTGGACAAACAATGAGCAGTTCTTC.

About this clone itself: The same CDR3 is also encoded by other DNA sequences in this sample. The chain joins TRBV9 to TRBJ2-3, with 9 positions matching TRBD2. The CDR3 covers 15 residues. Germline V lookup: CDR1 SGDLS, CDR2 YYNGEE. V lost 0 bases, J lost 1 base, and 0 bases stayed unmatched. CDR3 DNA: TGTGCCAGCAGCGTAGGGACTAGCGGCACAGATACGCAGTATTTT. Amino acid sequence: CASSVGTSGTDTQYF.

This clone was recorded only once. Here the CDR3 DNA reads TGTGCCAGCAGCTTGGAAGTTGGGCTGGGGGCCAACGTCCTGACTTTC. Its protein product is CASSLEVGLGANVLTF. The rearrangement uses TRBV5-6 and TRBJ2-6, with no clear D. This CDR3 is 16 amino acids long. Germline CDR1 SGHDT, CDR2 YYEEEE. Trimming stripped 0 bases from V and 4 bases from J, with 11 bases between.

The chain joins TRBV28 to TRBJ2-1; 11 nucleotides match TRBD2. CDR1 is MDHEN and CDR2 is SYDVKM in the germline V gene. With 7 bases clipped from V and 3 bases from J, the junction kept 8 bases outside the gene matches. CDR3 size: 16 residues. CDR3: CASTHPGLAVYNEQFF. DNA for the CDR3: TGTGCCAGCACTCATCCGGGACTAGCGGTCTACAATGAGCAGTTCTTC. Looking up the rest from reference TRBV28 and TRBJ2-1 gives the full variable domain: DVKVTQSSRYLVKRTGEKVFLECVQDMDHENMFWYRQDPGLGLRLIYFSYDVKMKEKGDIPEGYSVSREKKERFSLILESASTNQTSMYLCASTHPGLAVYNEQFFGPGTRLTVL.

The chain couples TRBV6-4 to TRBJ1-2; D may be TRBD1 (6 bases). CDR3 length equals 13 residues. The V and J ends lost 3 bases and 8 bases respectively, with 13 bases between them. Germline assignment: CDR1 MRHNA and CDR2 SNTAGT. CDR3 amino acids: CASSDQGTQGYTF. The CDR3 nucleotides are TGTGCCAGCAGTGATCAGGGGACTCAAGGCTACACCTTC.

V gene TRBV23-1 combines with J gene TRBJ2-1, with a possible D match to TRBD1 (8 bases). TRBV23-1 is treated as an ORF (open reading frame) with a function not yet certain. The CDR3 covers 16 residues. With 4 bases removed from V and 6 bases from J, the gap between germline ends came to 19 bases. CDR3 sequence reads: CASSLKAGQVFNEQFF. CDR3 sequence (DNA): TGCGCCAGCAGTCTCAAAGCGGGACAGGTCTTCAATGAGCAGTTCTTC.